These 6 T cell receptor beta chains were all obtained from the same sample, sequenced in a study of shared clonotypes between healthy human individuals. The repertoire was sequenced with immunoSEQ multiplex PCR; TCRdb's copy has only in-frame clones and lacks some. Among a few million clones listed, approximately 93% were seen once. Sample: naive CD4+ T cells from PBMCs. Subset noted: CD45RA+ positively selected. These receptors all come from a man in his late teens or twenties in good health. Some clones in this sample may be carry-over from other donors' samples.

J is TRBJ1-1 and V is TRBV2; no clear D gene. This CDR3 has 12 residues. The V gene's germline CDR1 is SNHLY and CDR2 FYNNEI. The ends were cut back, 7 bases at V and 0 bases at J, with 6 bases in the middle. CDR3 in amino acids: CASIQMNTEAFF. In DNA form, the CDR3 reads TGTGCCAGCATACAGATGAACACTGAAGCTTTCTTT.

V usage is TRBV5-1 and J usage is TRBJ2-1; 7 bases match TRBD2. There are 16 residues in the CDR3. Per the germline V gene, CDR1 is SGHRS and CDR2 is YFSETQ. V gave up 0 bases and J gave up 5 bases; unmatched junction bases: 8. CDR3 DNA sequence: TGCGCCAGCAGCTTGGATCCGGCTAGCGGAAACAATGAGCAGTTCTTC. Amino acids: CASSLDPASGNNEQFF.

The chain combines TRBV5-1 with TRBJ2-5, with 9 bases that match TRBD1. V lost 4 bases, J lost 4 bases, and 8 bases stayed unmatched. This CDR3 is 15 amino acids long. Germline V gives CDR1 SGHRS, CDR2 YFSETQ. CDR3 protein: CASSATGGSRETQYF. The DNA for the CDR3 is TGCGCCAGCAGCGCGACAGGGGGAAGCCGAGAGACCCAGTACTTC.

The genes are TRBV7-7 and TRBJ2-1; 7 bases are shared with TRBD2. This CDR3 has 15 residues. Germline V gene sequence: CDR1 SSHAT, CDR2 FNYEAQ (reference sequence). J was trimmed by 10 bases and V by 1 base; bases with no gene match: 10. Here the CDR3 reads CASSLGSSGTGEQFF. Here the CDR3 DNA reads TGTGCCAGCAGCTTAGGGTCTAGCGGAACGGGGGAGCAGTTCTTC.

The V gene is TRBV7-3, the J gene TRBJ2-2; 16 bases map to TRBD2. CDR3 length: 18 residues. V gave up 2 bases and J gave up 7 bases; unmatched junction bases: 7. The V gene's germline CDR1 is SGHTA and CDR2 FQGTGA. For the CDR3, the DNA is TGTGCCAGCAGCTTAGAGGGACTAGCGGGAGGGCCCGGCGGGGAGCTGTTTTTT. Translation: CASSLEGLAGGPGGELFF.

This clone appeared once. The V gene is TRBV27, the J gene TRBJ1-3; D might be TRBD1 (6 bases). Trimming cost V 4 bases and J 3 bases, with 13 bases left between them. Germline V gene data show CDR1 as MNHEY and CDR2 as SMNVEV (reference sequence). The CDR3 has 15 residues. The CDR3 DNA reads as TGTGCCAGCAGTTCTGGGGGGCTGGGTGGAAACACCATATATTTT. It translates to CASSSGGLGGNTIYF.